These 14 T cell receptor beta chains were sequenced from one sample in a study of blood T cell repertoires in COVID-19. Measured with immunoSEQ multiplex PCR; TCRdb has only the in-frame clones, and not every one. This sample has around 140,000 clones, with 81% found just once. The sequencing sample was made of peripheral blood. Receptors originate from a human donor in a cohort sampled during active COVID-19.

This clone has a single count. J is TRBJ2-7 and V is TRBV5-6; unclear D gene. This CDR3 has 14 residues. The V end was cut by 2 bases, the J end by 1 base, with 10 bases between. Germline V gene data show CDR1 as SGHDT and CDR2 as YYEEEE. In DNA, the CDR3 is TGTGCCAGCAGCTTCACTATCGGATCCTACGAGCAGTACTTC. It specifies CASSFTIGSYEQYF.

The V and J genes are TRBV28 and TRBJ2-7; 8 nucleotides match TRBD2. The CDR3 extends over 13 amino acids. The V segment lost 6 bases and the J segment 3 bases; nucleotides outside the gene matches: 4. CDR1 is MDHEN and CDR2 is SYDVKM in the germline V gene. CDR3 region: CASRLSGSYEQYF. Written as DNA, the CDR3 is TGTGCCAGCAGGTTAAGCGGGAGCTACGAGCAGTACTTC.

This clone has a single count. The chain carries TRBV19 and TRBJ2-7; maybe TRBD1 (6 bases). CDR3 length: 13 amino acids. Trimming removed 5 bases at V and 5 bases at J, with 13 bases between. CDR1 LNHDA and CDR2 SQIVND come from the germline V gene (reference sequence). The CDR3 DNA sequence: TGTGCCAGTAGTCCTCGGGACAACCACGAGCAGTACTTC. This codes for CASSPRDNHEQYF.

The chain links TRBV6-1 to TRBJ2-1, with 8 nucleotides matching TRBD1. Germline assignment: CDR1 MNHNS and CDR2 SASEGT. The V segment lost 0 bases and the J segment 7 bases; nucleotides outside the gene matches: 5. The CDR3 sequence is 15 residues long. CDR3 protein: CASSEAPRQGNEQFF. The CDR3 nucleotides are TGTGCCAGCAGTGAAGCTCCGAGACAGGGGAATGAGCAGTTCTTC.

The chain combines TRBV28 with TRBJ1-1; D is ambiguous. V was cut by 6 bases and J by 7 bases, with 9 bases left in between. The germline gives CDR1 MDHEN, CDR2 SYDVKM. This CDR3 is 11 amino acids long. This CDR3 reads CASRYVNEAFF. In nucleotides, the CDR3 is TGTGCCAGCAGATATGTAAATGAAGCTTTCTTT.

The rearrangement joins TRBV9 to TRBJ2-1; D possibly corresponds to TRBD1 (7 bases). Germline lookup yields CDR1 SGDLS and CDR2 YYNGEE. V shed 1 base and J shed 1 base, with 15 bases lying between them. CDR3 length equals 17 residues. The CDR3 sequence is CASSVTQGGGSYNEQFF. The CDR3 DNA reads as TGTGCCAGCAGCGTAACCCAGGGGGGAGGATCCTACAATGAGCAGTTCTTC.

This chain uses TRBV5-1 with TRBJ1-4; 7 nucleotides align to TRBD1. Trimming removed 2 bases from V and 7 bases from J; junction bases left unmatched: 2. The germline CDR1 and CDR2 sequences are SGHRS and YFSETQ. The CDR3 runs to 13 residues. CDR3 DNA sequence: TGCGCCAGCAGCTTTAGGGGGCGTGAAAAACTGTTTTTT. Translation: CASSFRGREKLFF.

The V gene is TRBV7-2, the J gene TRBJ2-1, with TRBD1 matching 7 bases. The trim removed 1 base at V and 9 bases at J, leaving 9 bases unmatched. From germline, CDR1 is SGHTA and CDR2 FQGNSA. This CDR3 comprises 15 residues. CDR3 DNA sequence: TGTGCCAGCAGCTTAGTTAGGACAGGACGGGGTGAGCAGTTCTTC. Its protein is CASSLVRTGRGEQFF.

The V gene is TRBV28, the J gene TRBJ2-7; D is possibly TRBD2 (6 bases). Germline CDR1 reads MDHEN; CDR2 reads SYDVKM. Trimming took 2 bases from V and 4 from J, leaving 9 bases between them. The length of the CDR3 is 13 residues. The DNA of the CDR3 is TGTGCCAGCAGTTTAAGGCGGGAATACGAGCAGTACTTC. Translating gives CASSLRREYEQYF.

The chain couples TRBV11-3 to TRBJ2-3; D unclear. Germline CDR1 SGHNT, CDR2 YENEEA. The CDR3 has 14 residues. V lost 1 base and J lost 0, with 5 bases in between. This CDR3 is CASSLVGSTDTQYF. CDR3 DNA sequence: TGTGCCAGCAGCTTAGTCGGGAGCACAGATACGCAGTATTTT. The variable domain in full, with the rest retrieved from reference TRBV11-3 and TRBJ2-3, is EAGVVQSPRYKIIEKKQPVAFWCNPISGHNTLYWYLQNLGQGPELLIRYENEEAVDDSQLPKDRFSAERLKGVDSTLKIQPAELGDSAVYLCASSLVGSTDTQYFGPGTRLTVL.

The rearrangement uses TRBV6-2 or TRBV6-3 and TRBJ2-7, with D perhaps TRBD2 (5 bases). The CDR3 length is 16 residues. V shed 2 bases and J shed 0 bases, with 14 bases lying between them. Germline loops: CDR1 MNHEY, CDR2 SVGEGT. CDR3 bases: TGTGCCAGCAGTTACCCTCAGCGGAGGAGCTCCTACGAGCAGTACTTC. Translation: CASSYPQRRSSYEQYF.

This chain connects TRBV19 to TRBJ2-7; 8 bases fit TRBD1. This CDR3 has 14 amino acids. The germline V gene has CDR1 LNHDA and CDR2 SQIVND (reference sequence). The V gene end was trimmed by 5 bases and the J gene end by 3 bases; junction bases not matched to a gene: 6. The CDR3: CASSSTGGGYEQYF. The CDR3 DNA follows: TGTGCCAGTAGTTCCACAGGGGGAGGCTACGAGCAGTACTTC.

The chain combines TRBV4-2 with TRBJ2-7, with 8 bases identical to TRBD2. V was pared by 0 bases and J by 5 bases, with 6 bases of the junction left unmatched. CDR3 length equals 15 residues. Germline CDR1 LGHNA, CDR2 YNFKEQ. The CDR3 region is CASSQDQRESHEQYF. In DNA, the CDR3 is TGTGCCAGCAGCCAAGATCAGCGGGAGTCCCACGAGCAGTACTTC.

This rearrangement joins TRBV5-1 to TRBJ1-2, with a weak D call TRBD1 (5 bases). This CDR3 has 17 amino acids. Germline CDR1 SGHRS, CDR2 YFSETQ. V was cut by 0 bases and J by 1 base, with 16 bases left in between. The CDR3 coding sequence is TGCGCCAGCAGCTTGGTTCCCCCGGGGGGAAATAACTATGGCTACACCTTC. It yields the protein CASSLVPPGGNNYGYTF.